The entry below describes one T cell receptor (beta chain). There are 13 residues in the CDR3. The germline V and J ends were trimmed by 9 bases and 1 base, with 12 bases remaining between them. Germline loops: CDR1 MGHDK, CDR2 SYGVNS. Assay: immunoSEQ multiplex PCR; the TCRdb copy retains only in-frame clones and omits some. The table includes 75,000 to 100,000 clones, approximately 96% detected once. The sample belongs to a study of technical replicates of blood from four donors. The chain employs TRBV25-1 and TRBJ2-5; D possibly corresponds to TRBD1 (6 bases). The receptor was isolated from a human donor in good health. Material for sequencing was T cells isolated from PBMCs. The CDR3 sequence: CASMDRLQETQYF. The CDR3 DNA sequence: TGTGCCAGTATGGACAGACTCCAAGAGACCCAGTACTTC.